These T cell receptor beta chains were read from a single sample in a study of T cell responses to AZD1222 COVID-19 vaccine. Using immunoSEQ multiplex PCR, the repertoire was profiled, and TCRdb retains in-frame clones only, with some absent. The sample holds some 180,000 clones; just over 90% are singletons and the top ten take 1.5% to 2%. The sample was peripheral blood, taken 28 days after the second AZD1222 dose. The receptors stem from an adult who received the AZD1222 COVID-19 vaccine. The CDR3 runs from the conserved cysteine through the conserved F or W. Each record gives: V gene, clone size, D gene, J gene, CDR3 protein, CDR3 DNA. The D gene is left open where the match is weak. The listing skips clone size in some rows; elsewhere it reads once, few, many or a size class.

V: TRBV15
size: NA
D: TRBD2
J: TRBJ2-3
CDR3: CATSRVPSSGRAADTQYF
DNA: TGTGCCACCAGCAGAGTACCTTCTAGCGGGAGGGCCGCAGATACGCAGTATTTT

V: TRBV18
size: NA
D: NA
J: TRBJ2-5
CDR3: CASSPGGETQYF
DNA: TGTGCCAGCTCACCAGGGGGAGAGACCCAGTACTTC

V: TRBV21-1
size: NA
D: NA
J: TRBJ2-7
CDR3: CASSERGGVAGPRYEQYF
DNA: TGTGCCAGCAGCGAAAGGGGGGGAGTAGCGGGCCCCCGCTACGAGCAGTACTTC

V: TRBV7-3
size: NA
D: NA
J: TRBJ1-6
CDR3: CASSFNRDSPLHF
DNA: TGTGCCAGCAGCTTTAACAGGGATTCACCCCTCCACTTT

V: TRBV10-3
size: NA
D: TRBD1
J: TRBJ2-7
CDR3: CAISFVRDRGYEQYF
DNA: TGTGCCATCAGTTTCGTCCGGGACAGAGGCTACGAGCAGTACTTC

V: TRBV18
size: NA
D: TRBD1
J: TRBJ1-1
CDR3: CASSGQGFAPEAFF
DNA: TGTGCCAGCTCAGGACAGGGTTTCGCACCAGAAGCTTTCTTT

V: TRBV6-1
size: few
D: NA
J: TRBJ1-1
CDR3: CASSEARLMNTEAFF
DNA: TGTGCCAGCAGTGAGGCTAGACTAATGAACACTGAAGCTTTCTTT

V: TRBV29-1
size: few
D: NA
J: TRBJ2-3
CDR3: CSHLYADTQYF
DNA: TGCAGCCACCTTTACGCAGATACGCAGTATTTT

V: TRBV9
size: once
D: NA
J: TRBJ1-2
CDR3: CASSVVEGSYGYTF
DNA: TGTGCCAGCAGCGTAGTGGAGGGCAGCTATGGCTACACCTTC

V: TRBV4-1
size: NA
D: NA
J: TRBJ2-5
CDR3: CASSQDIEEFETQYF
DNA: TGCGCCAGCAGCCAAGATATTGAGGAGTTCGAGACCCAGTACTTC

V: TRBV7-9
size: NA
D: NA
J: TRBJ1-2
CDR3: CASSPGAYYGYTF
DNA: TGTGCCAGCAGCCCGGGGGCCTACTATGGCTACACCTTC

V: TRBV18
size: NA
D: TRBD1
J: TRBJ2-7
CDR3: CASSPGAGGYEQYF
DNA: TGTGCCAGCTCACCGGGAGCAGGGGGCTACGAGCAGTACTTC

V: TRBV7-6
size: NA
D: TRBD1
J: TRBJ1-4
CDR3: CASSHRPRTGGASNEKLFF
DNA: TGTGCCAGCAGCCACCGTCCTCGGACAGGGGGCGCGTCTAATGAAAAACTGTTTTTT

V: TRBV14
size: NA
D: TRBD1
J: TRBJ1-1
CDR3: CASSQPEDRYTEAFF
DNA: TGTGCCAGCAGCCAACCTGAGGACAGGTACACTGAAGCTTTCTTT

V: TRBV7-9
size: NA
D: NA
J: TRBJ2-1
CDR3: CASSFWSGDEQFF
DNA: TGTGCCAGCAGCTTTTGGTCAGGGGATGAGCAGTTCTTC

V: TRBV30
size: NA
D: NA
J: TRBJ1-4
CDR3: CACRTTGRGEKLFF
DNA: TGTGCCTGCAGAACTACAGGGAGGGGGGAAAAACTGTTTTTT

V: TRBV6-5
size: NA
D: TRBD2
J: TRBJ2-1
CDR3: CASSYSTSGRIGEQFF
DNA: TGTGCCAGCAGTTACTCCACGAGCGGGAGGATAGGGGAGCAGTTCTTC

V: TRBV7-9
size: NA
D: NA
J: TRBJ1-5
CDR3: CASSWGASEPQHF
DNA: TGTGCCAGCAGCTGGGGGGCGAGTGAGCCCCAGCATTTT

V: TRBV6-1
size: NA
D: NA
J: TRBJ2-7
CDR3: CASSELWSSYEQYF
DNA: TGTGCCAGCAGTGAATTATGGTCATCCTACGAGCAGTACTTC

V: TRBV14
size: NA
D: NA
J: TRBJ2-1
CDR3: CASSQEDYNEQFF
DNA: TGTGCCAGCAGCCAAGAGGACTACAATGAGCAGTTCTTC

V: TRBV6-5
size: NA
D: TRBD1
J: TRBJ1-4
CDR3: CASSWYRGRTIEKLFF
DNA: TGTGCCAGCAGTTGGTACAGGGGAAGGACGATTGAAAAACTGTTTTTT

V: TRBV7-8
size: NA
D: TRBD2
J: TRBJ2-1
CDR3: CASSLSGGVIDEQFF
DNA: TGTGCCAGCAGCCTTAGCGGGGGAGTTATCGATGAGCAGTTCTTC

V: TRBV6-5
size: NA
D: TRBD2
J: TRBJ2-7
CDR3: CANGASGTYEQYF
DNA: TGTGCCAACGGGGCTAGCGGGACCTACGAGCAGTACTTC

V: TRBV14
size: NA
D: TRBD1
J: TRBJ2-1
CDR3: CASSQNRGLYNEQFF
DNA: TGTGCCAGCAGCCAGAACAGGGGGCTTTACAATGAGCAGTTCTTC

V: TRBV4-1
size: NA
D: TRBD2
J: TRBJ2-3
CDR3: CASSQEPRGGITDTQYF
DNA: TGCGCCAGCAGCCAAGAGCCCCGGGGGGGGATCACAGATACGCAGTATTTT

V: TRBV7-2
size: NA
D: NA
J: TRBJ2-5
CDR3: CASSLAGGQFRGAQGTQYF
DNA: TGTGCCAGCAGCTTAGCGGGAGGACAATTCCGGGGGGCCCAAGGGACCCAGTACTTC

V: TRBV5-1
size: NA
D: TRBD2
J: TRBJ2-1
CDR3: CASSLGTSGSYNEQFF
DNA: TGCGCCAGCAGCCTTGGAACTAGCGGGAGTTACAATGAGCAGTTCTTC